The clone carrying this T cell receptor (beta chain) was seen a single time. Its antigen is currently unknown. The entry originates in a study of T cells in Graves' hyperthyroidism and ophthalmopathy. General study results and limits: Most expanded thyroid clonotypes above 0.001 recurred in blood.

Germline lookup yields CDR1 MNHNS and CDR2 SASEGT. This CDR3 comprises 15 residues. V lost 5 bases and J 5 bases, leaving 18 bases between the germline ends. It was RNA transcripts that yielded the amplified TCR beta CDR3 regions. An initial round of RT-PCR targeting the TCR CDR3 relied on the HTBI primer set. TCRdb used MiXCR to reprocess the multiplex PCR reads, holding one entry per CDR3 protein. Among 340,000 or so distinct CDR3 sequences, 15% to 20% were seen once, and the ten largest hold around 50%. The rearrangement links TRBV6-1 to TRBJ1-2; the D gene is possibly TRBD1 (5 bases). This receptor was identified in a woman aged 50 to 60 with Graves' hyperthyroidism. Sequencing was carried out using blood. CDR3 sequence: CASSKVLGTAYGYTF. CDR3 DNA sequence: TGTGCCAGCAGTAAGGTTCTCGGGACGGCTTATGGCTACACCTTC.